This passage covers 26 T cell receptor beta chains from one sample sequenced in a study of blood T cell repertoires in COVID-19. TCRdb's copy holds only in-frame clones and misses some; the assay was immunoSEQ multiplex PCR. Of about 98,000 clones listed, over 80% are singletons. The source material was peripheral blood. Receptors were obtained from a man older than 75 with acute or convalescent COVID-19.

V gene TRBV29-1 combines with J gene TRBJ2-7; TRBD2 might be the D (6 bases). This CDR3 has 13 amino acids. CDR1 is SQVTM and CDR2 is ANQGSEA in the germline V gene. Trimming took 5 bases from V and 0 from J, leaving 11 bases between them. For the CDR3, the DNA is TGCAGCGTTTCCGGGAGTTCCTCCTACGAGCAGTACTTC. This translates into CSVSGSSSYEQYF.

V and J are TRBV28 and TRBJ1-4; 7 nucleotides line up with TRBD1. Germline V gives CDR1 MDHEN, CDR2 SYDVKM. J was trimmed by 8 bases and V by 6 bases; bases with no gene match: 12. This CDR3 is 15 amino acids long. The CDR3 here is CASREGGTGQEKLFF. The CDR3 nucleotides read TGTGCCAGCAGGGAAGGAGGGACGGGACAGGAAAAACTGTTTTTT.

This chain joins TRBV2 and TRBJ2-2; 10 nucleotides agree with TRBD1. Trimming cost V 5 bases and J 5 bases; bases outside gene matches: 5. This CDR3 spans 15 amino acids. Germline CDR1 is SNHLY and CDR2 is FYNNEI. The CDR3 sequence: CASSRTGGQTGELFF. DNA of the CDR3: TGTGCCAGCAGTAGGACAGGGGGTCAAACCGGGGAGCTGTTTTTT.

CDR3 residues: CASRPGRGHSPLHF. The CDR3, as DNA: TGTGCCAGCAGACCGGGGAGGGGTCATTCACCCCTCCACTTT. This chain joins TRBV28 and TRBJ1-6; TRBD1 is a possible D gene (5 bases). The germline gives CDR1 MDHEN, CDR2 SYDVKM. The V gene lost 6 bases and the J gene lost 8 bases, with 14 bases spanning the gap. This CDR3 is 14 amino acids long.

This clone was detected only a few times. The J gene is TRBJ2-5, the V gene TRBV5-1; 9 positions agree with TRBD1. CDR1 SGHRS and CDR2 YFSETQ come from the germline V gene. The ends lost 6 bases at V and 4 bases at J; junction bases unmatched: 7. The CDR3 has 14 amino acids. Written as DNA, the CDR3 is TGCGCCAGCACCTCCGGGACAGGGACAGAGACCCAGTACTTC. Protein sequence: CASTSGTGTETQYF.

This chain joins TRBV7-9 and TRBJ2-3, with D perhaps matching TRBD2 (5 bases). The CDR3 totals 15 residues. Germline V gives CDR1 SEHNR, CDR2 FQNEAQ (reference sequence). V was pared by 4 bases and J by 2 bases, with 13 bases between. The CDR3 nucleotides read TGTGCCAGCAGCTCGAGGGTCGGTCCCACAGATACGCAGTATTTT. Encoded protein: CASSSRVGPTDTQYF.

The CDR3 bases are TGCAGCGGTACCGGGACAGGGGGCCTAAACACTGAAGCTTTCTTT. It encodes CSGTGTGGLNTEAFF. The V call is TRBV29-1, the J call TRBJ1-1; 12 nucleotides match TRBD1. V dropped 7 bases and J dropped 2; count of bases not matched to a gene: 8. The CDR3 consists of 15 residues. Germline V CDR1 and CDR2: SQVTM, ANQGSEA.

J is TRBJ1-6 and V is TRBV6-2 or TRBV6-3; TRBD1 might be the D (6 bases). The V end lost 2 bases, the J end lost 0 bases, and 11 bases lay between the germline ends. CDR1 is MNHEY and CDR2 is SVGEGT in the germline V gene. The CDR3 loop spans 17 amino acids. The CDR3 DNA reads TGTGCCAGCAGTTACGGGGACAAGAGCTCCTATAATTCACCCCTCCACTTT. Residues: CASSYGDKSSYNSPLHF.

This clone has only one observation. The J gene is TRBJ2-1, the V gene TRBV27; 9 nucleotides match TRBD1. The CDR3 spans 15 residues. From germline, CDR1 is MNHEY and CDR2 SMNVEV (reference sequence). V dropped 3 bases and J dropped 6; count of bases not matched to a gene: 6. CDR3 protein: CASSFTGQGFNEQFF. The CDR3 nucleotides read TGTGCCAGCAGTTTCACGGGACAGGGCTTCAATGAGCAGTTCTTC.

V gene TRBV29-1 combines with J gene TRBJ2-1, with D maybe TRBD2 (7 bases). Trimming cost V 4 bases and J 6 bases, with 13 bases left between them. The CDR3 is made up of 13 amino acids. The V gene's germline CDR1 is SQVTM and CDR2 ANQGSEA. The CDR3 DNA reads TGCAGCGTTGGGGGGGGCAGGGTCAATGAGCAGTTCTTC. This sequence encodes CSVGGGRVNEQFF.

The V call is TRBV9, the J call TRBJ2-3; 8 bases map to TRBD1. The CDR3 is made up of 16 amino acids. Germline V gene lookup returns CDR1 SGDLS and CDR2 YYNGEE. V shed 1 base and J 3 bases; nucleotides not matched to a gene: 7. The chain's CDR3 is CASSVSPGGATDTQYF. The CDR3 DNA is TGTGCCAGCAGCGTATCGCCAGGGGGCGCGACAGATACGCAGTATTTT.

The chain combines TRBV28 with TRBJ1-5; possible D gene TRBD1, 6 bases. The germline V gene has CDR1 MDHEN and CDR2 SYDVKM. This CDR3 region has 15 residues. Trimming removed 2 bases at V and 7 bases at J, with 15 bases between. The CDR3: CASSLGGKFGQPQHF. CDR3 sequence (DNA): TGTGCCAGCAGTTTAGGGGGCAAATTCGGGCAGCCCCAGCATTTT.

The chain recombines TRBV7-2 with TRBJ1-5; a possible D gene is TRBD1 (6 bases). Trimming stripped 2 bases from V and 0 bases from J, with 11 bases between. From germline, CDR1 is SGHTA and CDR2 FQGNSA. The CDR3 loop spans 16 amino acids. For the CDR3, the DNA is TGTGCCAGCAGCTTACTCCCCAGGGGTAGCAATCAGCCCCAGCATTTT. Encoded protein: CASSLLPRGSNQPQHF.

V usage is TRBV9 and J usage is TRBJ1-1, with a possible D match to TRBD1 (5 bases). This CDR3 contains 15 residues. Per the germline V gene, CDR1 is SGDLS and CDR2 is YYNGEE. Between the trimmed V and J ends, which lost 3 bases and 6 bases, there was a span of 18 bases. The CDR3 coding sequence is TGTGCCAGCAGCGCGGAGGGGCATACCTACGCTGAAGCTTTCTTT. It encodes CASSAEGHTYAEAFF.

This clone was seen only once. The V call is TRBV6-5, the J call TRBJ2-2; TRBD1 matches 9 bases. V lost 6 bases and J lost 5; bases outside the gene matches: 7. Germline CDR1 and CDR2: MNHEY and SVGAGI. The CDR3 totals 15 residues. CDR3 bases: TGTGCCAGCAGCCCGGGACAGGGTAATACCGGGGAGCTGTTTTTT. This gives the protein CASSPGQGNTGELFF.

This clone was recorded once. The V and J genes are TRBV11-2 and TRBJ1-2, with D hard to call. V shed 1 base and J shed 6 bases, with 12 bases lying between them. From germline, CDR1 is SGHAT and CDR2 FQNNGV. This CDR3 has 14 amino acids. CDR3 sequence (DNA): TGTGCCAGCAGCTTAGGGAGGAGCATTCATGGCTACACCTTC. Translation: CASSLGRSIHGYTF.

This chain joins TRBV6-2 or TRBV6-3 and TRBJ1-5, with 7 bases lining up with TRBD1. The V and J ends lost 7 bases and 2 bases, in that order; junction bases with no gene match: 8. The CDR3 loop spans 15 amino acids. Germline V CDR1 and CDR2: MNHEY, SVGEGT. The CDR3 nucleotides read TGTGCCAGCAACCCTACAGGGGTTCGCAATCAGCCCCAGCATTTT. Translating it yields CASNPTGVRNQPQHF.

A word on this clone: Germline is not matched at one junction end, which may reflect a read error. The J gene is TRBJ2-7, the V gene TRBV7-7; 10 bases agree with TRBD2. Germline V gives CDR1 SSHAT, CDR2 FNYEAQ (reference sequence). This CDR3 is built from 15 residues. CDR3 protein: CASSPLAGGLGEQYF. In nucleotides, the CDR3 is TGTGCTAGCAGTCCCTTAGCGGGAGGCTTAGGCGAGCAGTACTTC.

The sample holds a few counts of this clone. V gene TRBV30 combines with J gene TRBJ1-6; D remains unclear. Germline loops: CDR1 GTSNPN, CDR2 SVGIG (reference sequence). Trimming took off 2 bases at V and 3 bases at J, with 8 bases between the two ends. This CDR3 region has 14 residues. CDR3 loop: CAWSSPGYNSPLHF. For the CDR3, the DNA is TGTGCCTGGAGTAGTCCCGGCTATAATTCACCCCTCCACTTT.

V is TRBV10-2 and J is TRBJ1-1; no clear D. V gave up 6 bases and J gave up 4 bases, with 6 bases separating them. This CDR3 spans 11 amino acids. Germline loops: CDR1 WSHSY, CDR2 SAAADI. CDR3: CASRASTEAFF. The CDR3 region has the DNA TGCGCCAGCAGAGCAAGCACTGAAGCTTTCTTT.

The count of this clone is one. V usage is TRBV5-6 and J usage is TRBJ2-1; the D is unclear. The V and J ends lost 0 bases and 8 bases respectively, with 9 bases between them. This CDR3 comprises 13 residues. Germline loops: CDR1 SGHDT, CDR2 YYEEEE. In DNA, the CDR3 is TGTGCCAGCAGCTTGGATCAGCGCTATGAGCAGTTCTTC. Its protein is CASSLDQRYEQFF.

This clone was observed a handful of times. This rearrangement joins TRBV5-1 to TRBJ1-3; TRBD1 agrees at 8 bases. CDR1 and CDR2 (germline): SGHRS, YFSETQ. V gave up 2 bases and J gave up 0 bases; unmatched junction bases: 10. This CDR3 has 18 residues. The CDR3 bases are TGCGCCAGCAGCTTAGGGACAGGCCCTATACACTCTGGAAACACCATATATTTT. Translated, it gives CASSLGTGPIHSGNTIYF.

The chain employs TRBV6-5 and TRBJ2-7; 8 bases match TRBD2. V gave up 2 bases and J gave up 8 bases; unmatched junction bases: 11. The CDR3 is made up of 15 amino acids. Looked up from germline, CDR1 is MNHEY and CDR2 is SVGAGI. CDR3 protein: CASSYPAGGAIKQYF. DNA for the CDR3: TGTGCCAGCAGTTACCCCGCGGGGGGTGCGATCAAGCAGTACTTC.

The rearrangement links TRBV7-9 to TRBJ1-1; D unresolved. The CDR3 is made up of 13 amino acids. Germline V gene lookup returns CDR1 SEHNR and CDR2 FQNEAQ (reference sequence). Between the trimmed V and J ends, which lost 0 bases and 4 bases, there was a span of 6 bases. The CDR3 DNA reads TGTGCCAGCAGCTTAGCACAGATCACTGAAGCTTTCTTT. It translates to CASSLAQITEAFF. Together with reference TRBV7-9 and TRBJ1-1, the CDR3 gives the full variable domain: DTGVSQNPRHKITKRGQNVTFRCDPISEHNRLYWYRQTLGQGPEFLTYFQNEAQLEKSRLLSDRFSAERPKGSFSTLEIQRTEQGDSAMYLCASSLAQITEAFFGQGTRLTVV.

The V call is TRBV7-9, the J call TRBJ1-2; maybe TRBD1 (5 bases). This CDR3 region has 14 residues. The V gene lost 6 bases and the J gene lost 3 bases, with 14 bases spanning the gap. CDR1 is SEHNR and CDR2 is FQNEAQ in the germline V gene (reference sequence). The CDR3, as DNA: TGTGCCAGCAGGAACGAAGGGGCGGACTATGGCTACACCTTC. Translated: CASRNEGADYGYTF.

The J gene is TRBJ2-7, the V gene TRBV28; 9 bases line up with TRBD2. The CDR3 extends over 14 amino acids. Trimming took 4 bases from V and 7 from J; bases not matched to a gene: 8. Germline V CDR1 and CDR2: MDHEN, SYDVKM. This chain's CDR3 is CASSSGAGGWEQYF. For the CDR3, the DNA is TGTGCCAGCAGTTCGGGAGCGGGAGGTTGGGAGCAGTACTTC.